Presented here are 14 T cell receptor beta chains from one specimen sequenced in a study of T cell responses to AZD1222 COVID-19 vaccine. Produced via immunoSEQ multiplex PCR; TCRdb's table is partial and in-frame only. The sample records over 110,000 clones, roughly 92% being singletons. The sequencing here drew on peripheral blood, taken 28 days after the second AZD1222 dose. These receptors were collected from an adult who received the AZD1222 COVID-19 vaccine.

The CDR3 DNA reads as TGCGCCAGCATCACAGGGAATGGAGGGAATGAGCAGTTCTTC. Protein sequence: CASITGNGGNEQFF. V usage is TRBV5-1 and J usage is TRBJ2-1; perhaps D is TRBD1 or TRBD2 (6 bases each). The V gene lost 6 bases and the J gene lost 7 bases, with 17 bases spanning the gap. This CDR3 comprises 14 residues. Germline CDR1 SGHRS, CDR2 YFSETQ. Full variable domain (missing parts from reference TRBV5-1 and TRBJ2-1): KAGVTQTPRYLIKTRGQQVTLSCSPISGHRSVSWYQQTPGQGLQFLFEYFSETQRNKGNFPGRFSGRQFSNSRSEMNVSTLELGDSALYLCASITGNGGNEQFFGPGTRLTVL.

Notes on this clone: Distinct nucleotide sequences in the sample also encode this CDR3. V usage is TRBV19 and J usage is TRBJ1-5, with TRBD1 matching 7 bases. The CDR3 loop spans 14 amino acids. After removal of 5 bases from V and 4 bases from J, the junction contained 5 bases not matched to a gene. Germline CDR1 LNHDA, CDR2 SQIVND (reference sequence). The CDR3 region has the DNA TGTGCCAGTAGTCCCGGGACAGTAAATCAGCCCCAGCATTTT. It specifies CASSPGTVNQPQHF.

The chain couples TRBV4-2 to TRBJ1-1; D is possibly TRBD1 (5 bases). The germline V gene has CDR1 LGHNA and CDR2 YNFKEQ. V lost 5 bases and J 11 bases, leaving 18 bases between the germline ends. The CDR3 has 13 amino acids. CDR3 region: CASSEEQGVPAFF. The CDR3 DNA reads TGTGCCAGCAGCGAGGAGCAGGGAGTCCCGGCTTTCTTT.

The V gene is TRBV11-2, the J gene TRBJ2-3; D unresolved. V lost 3 bases, J lost 3 bases, and 10 bases lay in between. From germline, CDR1 is SGHAT and CDR2 FQNNGV. This CDR3 has 14 amino acids. CDR3 sequence reads: CASSFFQLTDTQYF. CDR3 coding DNA: TGTGCCAGCAGCTTCTTCCAGTTAACAGATACGCAGTATTTT.

V is TRBV4-1 and J is TRBJ2-1, with TRBD2 matching 9 bases. The ends lost 4 bases at V and 4 bases at J; junction bases unmatched: 11. Germline CDR1 reads MGHRA; CDR2 reads YSYEKL. CDR3 size: 17 residues. CDR3 region: CASSPRVLAGVYNEQFF. For the CDR3, the DNA is TGCGCCAGCAGCCCCCGAGTATTAGCGGGGGTTTACAATGAGCAGTTCTTC.

The chain joins TRBV4-1 to TRBJ2-1, with 10 bases lining up with TRBD2. The germline CDR1 and CDR2 sequences are MGHRA and YSYEKL. V dropped 1 base and J dropped 8; count of bases not matched to a gene: 11. This CDR3 is built from 17 residues. The CDR3 is CASSQASFVLAGDEQFF. As DNA, the CDR3 is TGCGCCAGCAGCCAAGCTTCTTTTGTCCTAGCGGGGGATGAGCAGTTCTTC.

V usage is TRBV28 and J usage is TRBJ2-1, with 10 bases lining up with TRBD1. V was pared by 6 bases and J by 7 bases, with 12 bases of the junction left unmatched. Germline values: CDR1 MDHEN, CDR2 SYDVKM. CDR3 length: 16 amino acids. The CDR3 region is CASSPSRGQGWNEQFF. The CDR3 DNA follows: TGTGCCAGCAGCCCTAGTCGGGGACAGGGGTGGAATGAGCAGTTCTTC.

V is TRBV11-2 and J is TRBJ2-2; 11 nucleotides agree with TRBD2. This CDR3 has 14 amino acids. Germline values: CDR1 SGHAT, CDR2 FQNNGV. The V and J ends lost 7 bases and 7 bases, in that order; junction bases with no gene match: 5. CDR3 residues: CASTPLAGVGELFF. DNA for the CDR3: TGTGCCAGCACCCCACTAGCGGGAGTCGGGGAGCTGTTTTTT.

Note on this clone: Additional DNA sequences in this sample encode the identical CDR3. The chain employs TRBV6-2 or TRBV6-3 and TRBJ1-1; D is uncertain. The CDR3 has 13 residues. Germline assignment: CDR1 MNHEY and CDR2 SVGEGT. V lost 2 bases, J lost 1 base, and 5 bases lay in between. The CDR3 loop reads CASSYLENTEAFF. The CDR3 DNA sequence: TGTGCCAGCAGTTACCTCGAGAACACTGAAGCTTTCTTT.

The table lists this clone with a count of one. The chain joins TRBV6-5 to TRBJ1-2; D gene uncertain. This CDR3 has 15 amino acids. Trimming shortened V by 5 bases and J by 1 base, and 14 bases separated the two germline ends. CDR1 is MNHEY, CDR2 SVGAGI, per germline. CDR3 nucleotide sequence: TGTGCCAGCAGTCCGATTACGGGGATTAACTATGGCTACACCTTC. Translated, it gives CASSPITGINYGYTF.

On this clone itself: Other DNA sequences in the same sample also yield this CDR3. CDR3 coding DNA: TGTGCCAGCAGTTTAAGTAGGGCGAATGAGCAGTTCTTC. It specifies CASSLSRANEQFF. V gene TRBV27 combines with J gene TRBJ2-1; D unresolved. Germline V lookup: CDR1 MNHEY, CDR2 SMNVEV (reference sequence). The CDR3 contains 13 residues. V lost 2 bases and J 7 bases, leaving 9 bases between the germline ends.

V gene TRBV7-2 combines with J gene TRBJ2-7, with TRBD1 identical over 8 bases. From germline, CDR1 is SGHTA and CDR2 FQGNSA. This CDR3 has 15 residues. V gave up 3 bases and J gave up 1 base; unmatched junction bases: 5. In DNA, the CDR3 is TGTGCCAGCAGCTTCGGACAGGGCGGTTCCTACGAGCAGTACTTC. Protein product: CASSFGQGGSYEQYF.

This clone was observed a few times. The V call is TRBV3-1 (or the pseudogene TRBV3-2), the J call TRBJ1-5; no reliable D call. This CDR3 comprises 17 residues. CDR1 is LGHDT, CDR2 YNNKEL, per germline (reference sequence). Trimming cost V 1 base and J 10 bases, with 23 bases left between them. CDR3 region: CASSQGMDVGSVGPQHF. The CDR3 bases are TGTGCCAGCAGCCAAGGTATGGATGTCGGGTCAGTGGGACCCCAGCATTTT.

This chain uses TRBV7-2 with TRBJ1-5; no reliable D call. The CDR3 contains 12 residues. Trimming removed 3 bases from V and 6 bases from J, with 6 bases in between. The germline gives CDR1 SGHTA, CDR2 FQGNSA. The CDR3 protein is CASSFPGQPQHF. CDR3 DNA sequence: TGTGCCAGCAGCTTTCCAGGTCAGCCCCAGCATTTT. The variable domain in full, with the rest retrieved from reference TRBV7-2 and TRBJ1-5, is GAGVSQSPSNKVTEKGKDVELRCDPISGHTALYWYRQSLGQGLEFLIYFQGNSAPDKSGLPSDRFSAERTGGSVSTLTIQRTQQEDSAVYLCASSFPGQPQHFGDGTRLSIL.